This T cell receptor beta chain was documented in a study of T-cell reconstitution after alpha-beta-depleted transplantation in children. The study, taken as a whole, reports: T cells produced anew were the main source of T-cell counts and diversity one year after transplant. Two months or so post-transplant, alpha-beta T cells reportedly derived from several hundred expanded graft clones. TCRbeta diversity was high at day 60 in some patients (a result of surviving recipient T cells and thymic progenitors).

This CDR3 has 14 residues. The V and J ends lost 0 bases and 4 bases respectively, with 10 bases between them. Germline loops: CDR1 SGDLS, CDR2 YYNGEE. Preparing the TCRbeta library involved the use of unique molecular identifiers. TCRdb re-called the PCR reads with MiXCR, one entry per CDR3 protein. The profile covers about 210,000 distinct CDR3 sequences, with about a sixth appearing a single time and about two fifths taken by the ten largest. This clonotype was recorded a few times. Its antigen is currently unknown. The V call is TRBV9, the J call TRBJ1-1; a possible D gene is TRBD1 (5 bases). This specimen was PBMCs, mostly from graft donor cells, taken 360 days after TCRalphabeta/CD19-depleted stem cell transplant. The sequence was collected from a male patient aged 2-9 years who had a stem cell transplant for acute lymphoblastic leukemia, so the T cells may come from the graft donor. CDR3 coding DNA: TGTGCCAGCAGCGTAGCCGGGGGGAGCACTGAAGCTTTCTTT. Translated: CASSVAGGSTEAFF.